The next 32 T cell receptor beta chains were all read from a single sample in a study of cytomegalovirus exposure and HLA in healthy donors (dated 2017 in TCRdb). The library relied on the immunoSEQ multiplex PCR assay. The multiplex PCR relied on a mix of 60 forward primers for TCR Vbeta segments and 13 reverse primers for TCR Jbeta segments. TCRdb retrieved this table from immuneACCESS and kept in-frame rearrangements only. Not all clones are present; in checked studies, unresolved V genes account for under half, and no reason is known for the remainder. Counted in this sample were 100,000 or so clones; roughly an eighth of them appeared once. Of the sample, around 15% is held by the ten largest clones. The sample consisted of PBMCs. These receptors were taken from a man aged 35 to 55 in good health and CMV-seropositive.

The rearrangement uses TRBV6-5 and TRBJ2-7, with 10 nucleotides matching TRBD2. The CDR3 consists of 15 residues. The germline V gene encodes CDR1 MNHEY and CDR2 SVGAGI. V lost 5 bases, J lost 6 bases, and 10 bases stayed unmatched. The CDR3 here is CASSPGSGRASEQYF. The CDR3 DNA reads TGTGCCAGCAGTCCCGGGAGCGGGAGGGCCTCCGAGCAGTACTTC.

V and J are TRBV7-9 and TRBJ1-3; 8 bases are a match to TRBD1. J gave up 1 base and V 5 bases, and 7 bases lay outside the gene matches. Germline CDR1 and CDR2: SEHNR and FQNEAQ (reference sequence). The CDR3 sequence is 16 residues long. DNA for the CDR3: TGTGCCAGCAGCGCAGCCGGGACAGGTTCTGGAAACACCATATATTTT. Residues: CASSAAGTGSGNTIYF.

The chain employs TRBV6-5 and TRBJ2-1, with 8 bases lining up with TRBD2. The CDR3 contains 16 residues. In germline, CDR1 is MNHEY, CDR2 SVGAGI. The V gene end was trimmed by 2 bases and the J gene end by 10 bases; junction bases not matched to a gene: 13. For the CDR3, the DNA is TGTGCCAGCAGTTACGACCTGGGACTAGTCGGGGACGAGCAGTTCTTC. Its protein product is CASSYDLGLVGDEQFF.

This sequence joins TRBV7-6 and TRBJ2-7; D is undetermined. This CDR3 is built from 14 residues. The V gene's germline CDR1 is SGHVS and CDR2 FNYEAQ. V was pared by 5 bases and J by 1 base, with 12 bases between. The chain's CDR3 is CASSQEIESYEQYF. The DNA of the CDR3 is TGTGCCAGCAGCCAAGAAATAGAATCCTACGAGCAGTACTTC.

There are a few counts of this clone. This sequence joins TRBV19 and TRBJ1-2; 9 nucleotides match TRBD1. The V gene end was trimmed by 6 bases and the J gene end by 8 bases; junction bases not matched to a gene: 7. Germline V gene lookup returns CDR1 LNHDA and CDR2 SQIVND (reference sequence). CDR3 length: 13 amino acids. CDR3 DNA sequence: TGTGCCAGTAGGAGGCCTGGGACAGGGGGCTACACCTTC. This codes for CASRRPGTGGYTF. Variable domain in full (rest from reference TRBV19 and TRBJ1-2): DGGITQSPKYLFRKEGQNVTLSCEQNLNHDAMYWYRQDPGQGLRLIYYSQIVNDFQKGDIAEGYSVSREKKESFPLTVTSAQKNPTAFYLCASRRPGTGGYTFGSGTRLTVV.

The chain recombines TRBV5-1 with TRBJ2-1; TRBD1 aligns across 8 bases. With 5 bases clipped from V and 0 bases from J, the junction kept 7 bases outside the gene matches. The CDR3 totals 16 residues. CDR1 and CDR2 (germline): SGHRS, YFSETQ. CDR3 loop: CASSSGGQGSYNEQFF. The CDR3 DNA reads as TGCGCCAGCAGTTCTGGTGGACAGGGCTCCTACAATGAGCAGTTCTTC.

The chain employs TRBV27 and TRBJ2-5; 8 positions match TRBD2. Per the germline V gene, CDR1 is MNHEY and CDR2 is SMNVEV (reference sequence). J was trimmed by 5 bases and V by 6 bases; bases with no gene match: 11. This CDR3 is built from 15 residues. The CDR3, as DNA: TGTGCCAGCAGGGGACTAGAGGGTCGGTTTGAGACCCAGTACTTC. It is translated as CASRGLEGRFETQYF.

This clone was seen only a few times. V and J are TRBV27 and TRBJ1-2, with D unresolved. The V end lost 3 bases, the J end lost 1 base, and 6 bases lay between the germline ends. Germline V gives CDR1 MNHEY, CDR2 SMNVEV (reference sequence). The CDR3 is 13 amino acids. CDR3 sequence reads: CASSFSVNYGYTF. The CDR3 DNA reads TGTGCCAGCAGTTTTAGCGTTAACTATGGCTACACCTTC.

The chain combines TRBV23-1 with TRBJ1-5; the D is unclear. TRBV23-1 is noted as an ORF with a role that remains uncertain. The CDR3 runs 14 residues. The ends were cut back, 4 bases at V and 3 bases at J, with 10 bases in the middle. The CDR3 DNA is TGCGCCAGCAGTCGTAGCGAAATCAATCAGCCCCAGCATTTT. It is translated as CASSRSEINQPQHF.

This chain uses TRBV5-1 with TRBJ2-3; 8 bases match TRBD2. Trimming took 0 bases from V and 4 from J; bases not matched to a gene: 7. This CDR3 is 16 amino acids long. Germline values: CDR1 SGHRS, CDR2 YFSETQ. In nucleotides, the CDR3 is TGCGCCAGCAGCTTGGTTGCGGGAGGAGAGGCAGATACGCAGTATTTT. Encoded protein: CASSLVAGGEADTQYF.

The chain couples TRBV28 to TRBJ2-7, with D possibly TRBD1 on 5 matching bases. V lost 3 bases and J lost 6, with 6 bases in between. This CDR3 has 11 amino acids. CDR1 and CDR2 from the germline V gene are MDHEN and SYDVKM. The CDR3 bases are TGTGCCAGCAGTTTTAGGGGCGAGCAGTACTTC. It yields the protein CASSFRGEQYF.

The chain joins TRBV18 to TRBJ2-7, with D maybe TRBD2 (5 bases). CDR1 is KGHSH and CDR2 is LQKENI in the germline V gene. The CDR3 is 14 amino acids. The germline V and J ends were trimmed by 1 base and 2 bases, with 9 bases remaining between them. The CDR3 DNA follows: TGTGCCAGCTCACCACGGGAGACGACCTACGAGCAGTACTTC. It encodes CASSPRETTYEQYF.

V gene TRBV6-6 combines with J gene TRBJ2-2; a possible D gene is TRBD1 (5 bases). Germline V gene lookup returns CDR1 MNHNY and CDR2 SVGAGI (reference sequence). The CDR3 spans 15 residues. The V and J ends lost 2 bases and 4 bases respectively, with 11 bases between them. CDR3 protein: CASSYVAGPTGELFF. CDR3 nucleotide sequence: TGTGCCAGCAGTTACGTGGCAGGGCCCACCGGGGAGCTGTTTTTT.

This clone came up a few times. CDR3 protein: CASSLGLAGIYNEQFF. The CDR3 nucleotides read TGTGCCAGCAGCTTGGGACTAGCGGGCATATACAATGAGCAGTTCTTC. The V call is TRBV7-8, the J call TRBJ2-1; 12 bases fit TRBD2. The CDR3 has 16 residues. CDR1 is SGHVS and CDR2 is FQNEAQ in the germline V gene. Trimming cost V 3 bases and J 4 bases; bases outside gene matches: 4.

This clone has just a few counts. The chain recombines TRBV4-1 with TRBJ1-5, with D possibly matching TRBD1 (5 bases). Trimming shortened V by 0 bases and J by 3 bases, and 9 bases separated the two germline ends. The CDR3 is 15 amino acids. The germline V gene encodes CDR1 MGHRA and CDR2 YSYEKL. The CDR3, as DNA: TGCGCCAGCAGCCAAGATGGGGCAGTCAATCAGCCCCAGCATTTT. Protein: CASSQDGAVNQPQHF.

The CDR3 DNA reads TGTGCCAGCAGTTTCAGTCAGGGGGCTTGGCCCCAGCATTTT. Translation gives CASSFSQGAWPQHF. The V call is TRBV27, the J call TRBJ1-5; TRBD1 aligns across 8 bases. J was trimmed by 9 bases and V by 3 bases; bases with no gene match: 7. The CDR3 runs 14 residues. Germline loops: CDR1 MNHEY, CDR2 SMNVEV (reference sequence).

This clone was picked up a small number of times. The V gene is TRBV29-1, the J gene TRBJ1-1, with TRBD1 matching 9 bases. Per germline, CDR1 SQVTM and CDR2 ANQGSEA. The V and J ends lost 6 bases and 1 base, in that order; junction bases with no gene match: 3. This CDR3 spans 13 amino acids. CDR3 region: CSVGDRENTEAFF. CDR3 in DNA: TGCAGCGTGGGGGACAGGGAGAACACTGAAGCTTTCTTT.

The V and J genes are TRBV7-9 and TRBJ2-7; D might be TRBD1 (6 bases). Per germline, CDR1 SEHNR and CDR2 FQNEAQ (reference sequence). The CDR3 runs to 14 residues. Trimming took off 2 bases at V and 6 bases at J, with 14 bases between the two ends. This CDR3 is CASSLLTGFSEQYF. As DNA, the CDR3 is TGTGCCAGCAGCTTATTAACAGGGTTTTCCGAGCAGTACTTC. The complete variable domain, with remaining parts taken from reference TRBV7-9 and TRBJ2-7, reads DTGVSQNPRHKITKRGQNVTFRCDPISEHNRLYWYRQTLGQGPEFLTYFQNEAQLEKSRLLSDRFSAERPKGSFSTLEIQRTEQGDSAMYLCASSLLTGFSEQYFGPGTRLTVT.

In this sample, this clone turned up a few times. J is TRBJ1-2 and V is TRBV6-6; 7 bases match TRBD1. The CDR3 loop spans 12 amino acids. The V segment lost 5 bases and the J segment 4 bases; nucleotides outside the gene matches: 1. Per the germline V gene, CDR1 is MNHNY and CDR2 is SVGAGI (reference sequence). CDR3 sequence (DNA): TGTGCCAGCAGTAGGGACAGCTATGGCTACACCTTC. Amino acid sequence: CASSRDSYGYTF.

The chain employs TRBV25-1 and TRBJ1-2; TRBD1 matches at 9 bases. This CDR3 contains 18 residues. V shed 3 bases, J shed 8 bases, and the junction held 19 bases outside the gene matches. CDR1 MGHDK and CDR2 SYGVNS come from the germline V gene. The CDR3 reads CASSDPLQGAATPAGYTF. CDR3 in DNA: TGTGCCAGCAGTGACCCCTTACAGGGGGCCGCCACCCCGGCGGGCTACACCTTC.

This clone was counted only a few times. The chain joins TRBV6-6 to TRBJ2-6; D is perhaps TRBD1 (6 bases). Germline V gene data show CDR1 as MNHNY and CDR2 as SVGAGI (reference sequence). V was clipped by 6 bases and J by 0 bases, with 12 bases between them. The CDR3 extends over 16 amino acids. In DNA, the CDR3 is TGTGCCAGCAGCCCGGGACAACTCTCTGGGGCCAACGTCCTGACTTTC. Translated: CASSPGQLSGANVLTF.

Only a few counts were recorded for this clone. The chain has TRBV29-1 and TRBJ1-2; weak D call: TRBD1 (5 bases). The germline V gene has CDR1 SQVTM and CDR2 ANQGSEA. V shed 3 bases and J shed 4 bases, with 12 bases lying between them. The CDR3 has 13 amino acids. The CDR3 region has the DNA TGCAGCGTTGACGGCGGACAATCCTATGGCTACACCTTC. It codes for CSVDGGQSYGYTF.

The V gene is TRBV18, the J gene TRBJ2-2, with D maybe TRBD1 (5 bases). Germline V CDR1 and CDR2: KGHSH, LQKENI. V lost 2 bases, J lost 6 bases, and 7 bases lay in between. CDR3 length: 13 amino acids. The CDR3 is CASSPEGAGELFF. DNA for the CDR3: TGTGCCAGCTCACCAGAAGGGGCCGGGGAGCTGTTTTTT.

On this clone itself: Mismatch with germline at one junction end may stem from a read error. J is TRBJ2-2 and V is TRBV7-7; 8 bases match TRBD1. The germline gives CDR1 SSHAT, CDR2 FNYEAQ (reference sequence). The CDR3 loop spans 14 amino acids. CDR3 sequence reads: CASSQTGGTGELFF. The CDR3 nucleotides are TGTGCTAGCAGCCAAACAGGGGGCACCGGGGAGCTGTTTTTT.

The rearrangement links TRBV5-8 to TRBJ2-1, with a weak D call TRBD2 (6 bases). Trimming removed 1 base at V and 9 bases at J, with 11 bases between. The CDR3 runs to 13 residues. The germline V gene has CDR1 SGHTS and CDR2 YDEGEE. The CDR3 DNA is TGTGCCAGCAGCTTGAGGCAGGGACTTGAGCAGTTCTTC. Its protein product is CASSLRQGLEQFF.

This clone was picked up a small number of times. The chain couples TRBV5-5 to TRBJ1-5; D may be TRBD1 (5 bases). Germline assignment: CDR1 SGHKS and CDR2 YYEKEE (reference sequence). This CDR3 is built from 14 residues. V lost 0 bases to trimming and J lost 3 bases, with 7 bases between them. This CDR3 reads CASSLAGDNQPQHF. The DNA for the CDR3 is TGTGCCAGCAGCTTGGCGGGGGACAATCAGCCCCAGCATTTT.

This clone turned up a few times. The chain uses TRBV6-5 and TRBJ1-3; perhaps TRBD1 as D (6 bases). CDR1 and CDR2 (germline): MNHEY, SVGAGI. This CDR3 region has 15 residues. V gave up 3 bases and J gave up 7 bases, with 16 bases separating them. The CDR3 region is CASSYALDSLNTIYF. The CDR3 nucleotides are TGTGCCAGCAGTTATGCATTGGACAGCCTCAACACCATATATTTT.

This clone appeared a few times. This chain links TRBV4-1 with TRBJ2-3; TRBD2 might be the D (5 bases). This CDR3 has 18 amino acids. CDR1 is MGHRA and CDR2 is YSYEKL in the germline V gene. Trimming cost V 1 base and J 0 bases, with 17 bases left between them. The CDR3 spells CASSQVGLATTSTDTQYF. The CDR3 DNA follows: TGCGCCAGCAGCCAAGTTGGGCTAGCAACGACTAGCACAGATACGCAGTATTTT.

The chain uses TRBV18 and TRBJ2-4; TRBD1 matches at 10 bases. There are 15 residues in the CDR3. Unmatched junction bases numbered 11, after V lost 4 bases and J lost 11 bases. The germline gives CDR1 KGHSH, CDR2 LQKENI. CDR3 DNA: TGTGCCAGCTCACAGACTCCCGGGACAGGGGTCCTTCAGTACTTC. This sequence encodes CASSQTPGTGVLQYF. Together with reference TRBV18 and TRBJ2-4, the CDR3 gives the full variable domain: NAGVMQNPRHLVRRRGQEARLRCSPMKGHSHVYWYRQLPEEGLKFMVYLQKENIIDESGMPKERFSAEFPKEGPSILRIQQVVRGDSAAYFCASSQTPGTGVLQYFGAGTRLSVL.

A few counts support this clone. The rearrangement joins TRBV25-1 to TRBJ2-7, with D unclear. Germline assignment: CDR1 MGHDK and CDR2 SYGVNS. The CDR3 contains 12 residues. Trimming left V 0 bases short and J 4 bases short, with 4 bases between. Here the CDR3 reads CASSEYGYEQYF. The CDR3 nucleotides read TGTGCCAGCAGTGAATACGGTTACGAGCAGTACTTC.

The chain uses TRBV18 and TRBJ1-4; 7 bases are shared with TRBD1. The CDR3 totals 15 residues. J was trimmed by 5 bases and V by 3 bases; bases with no gene match: 6. In germline, CDR1 is KGHSH, CDR2 LQKENI. CDR3 in DNA: TGTGCCAGCTCACCCCCGGGACAGCAAAATGAAAAACTGTTTTTT. Its protein is CASSPPGQQNEKLFF.

This chain connects TRBV29-1 to TRBJ2-2, with D perhaps TRBD2 (6 bases). V dropped 4 bases and J dropped 7 bases, with 10 bases sitting between them. There are 12 residues in the CDR3. The germline gives CDR1 SQVTM, CDR2 ANQGSEA. DNA of the CDR3: TGCAGCGTTGGGCTAGCGAGCGGGGAGCTGTTTTTT. Translated, it gives CSVGLASGELFF.